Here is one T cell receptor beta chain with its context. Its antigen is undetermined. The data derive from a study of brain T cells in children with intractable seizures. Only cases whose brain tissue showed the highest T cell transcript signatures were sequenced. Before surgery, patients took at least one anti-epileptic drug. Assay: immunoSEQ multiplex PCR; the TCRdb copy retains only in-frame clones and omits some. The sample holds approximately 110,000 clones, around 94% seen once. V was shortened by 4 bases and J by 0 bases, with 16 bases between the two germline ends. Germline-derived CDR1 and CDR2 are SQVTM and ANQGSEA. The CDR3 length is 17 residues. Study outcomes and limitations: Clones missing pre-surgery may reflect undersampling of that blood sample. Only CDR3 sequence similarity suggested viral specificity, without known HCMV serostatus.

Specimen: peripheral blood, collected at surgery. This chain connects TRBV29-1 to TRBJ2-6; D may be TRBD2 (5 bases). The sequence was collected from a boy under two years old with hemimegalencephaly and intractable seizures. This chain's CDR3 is CSVGGGSGLSGANVLTF. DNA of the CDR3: TGCAGCGTTGGGGGTGGGAGCGGCCTCTCTGGGGCCAACGTCCTGACTTTC.